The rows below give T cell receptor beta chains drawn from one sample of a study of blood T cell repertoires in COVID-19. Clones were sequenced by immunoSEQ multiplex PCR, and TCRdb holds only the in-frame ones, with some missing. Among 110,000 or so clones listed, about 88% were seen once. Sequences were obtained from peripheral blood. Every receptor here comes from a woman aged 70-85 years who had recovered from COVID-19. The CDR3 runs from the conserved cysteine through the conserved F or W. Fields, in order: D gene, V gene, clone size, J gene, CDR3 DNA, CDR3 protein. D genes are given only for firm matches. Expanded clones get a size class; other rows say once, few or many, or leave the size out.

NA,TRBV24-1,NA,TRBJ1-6,TGTGCCACCAGTGACGCCCCCGGGCGAGGAGGTAATTCACCCCTCCACTTT,CATSDAPGRGGNSPLHF
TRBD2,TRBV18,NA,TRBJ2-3,TGTGCCAGCTCCAAGCGGGAGAAAAACACAGATACGCAGTATTTT,CASSKREKNTDTQYF
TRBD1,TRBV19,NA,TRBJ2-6,TGTGCCAGTAGTATCCCGGGACAGGACTCTGGGGCCAACGTCCTGACTTTC,CASSIPGQDSGANVLTF
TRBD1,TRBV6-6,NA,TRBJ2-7,TGTGCCAGCAGTTTCGGACAGGGCGGCTACGAGCAGTACTTC,CASSFGQGGYEQYF
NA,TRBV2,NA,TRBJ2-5,TGTGCCAGCAAAAGAATCGGGAGAGGAAAAGAGACCCAGTACTTC,CASKRIGRGKETQYF
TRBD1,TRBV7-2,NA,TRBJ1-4,TGTGCCAGCAGCTCATCCACAGGGGGAGGTGAAAAACTGTTTTTT,CASSSSTGGGEKLFF
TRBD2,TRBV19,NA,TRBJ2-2,TGTGCCAGTAGCGACGGGGACAGGGGTACTCCTAGCGGGAGGGGAACCACCGGGGAGCTGTTTTTT,CASSDGDRGTPSGRGTTGELFF
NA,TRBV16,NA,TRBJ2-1,TGTGCCAGCAGCCAGGAGCGGTACTCCTACAATGAGCAGTTCTTC,CASSQERYSYNEQFF
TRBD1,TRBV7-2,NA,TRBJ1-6,TGTGCCAGCAGCTCCGGGACAGCGATTAATTCACCCCTCCACTTT,CASSSGTAINSPLHF
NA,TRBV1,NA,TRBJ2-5,TGCACCAGCAGCCGGACTAGCGGGAGAAGGGTGGAGACCCAGTACTTC,CTSSRTSGRRVETQYF
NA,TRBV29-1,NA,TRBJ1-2,TGCAGCGTTGTCTTCCACCCCTCTAGCGGCTACACCTTC,CSVVFHPSSGYTF
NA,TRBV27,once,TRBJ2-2,TGTGCCAGCAGTTTATTGTCCGGTTCCGGGGAGCTGTTTTTT,CASSLLSGSGELFF
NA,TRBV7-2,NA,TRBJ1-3,TGTGCCAGCAGCTTAGGGCCGCGGGACACCATATATTTT,CASSLGPRDTIYF
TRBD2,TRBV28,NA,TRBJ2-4,TGTGCCAGCAGGCCCGGGACTACCCTAACGATGGACATTCAGTACTTC,CASRPGTTLTMDIQYF
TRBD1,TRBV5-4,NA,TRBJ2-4,TGTGCCATGGGACAGGGGGGCAAAAACATTCAGTACTTC,CAMGQGGKNIQYF
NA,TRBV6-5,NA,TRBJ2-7,TGTGCCAGCAGTACCCCCAGGGGAGCGTACGAGCAGTACTTC,CASSTPRGAYEQYF
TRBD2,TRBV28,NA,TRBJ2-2,TGTGCCAGCAGTCCGGGGACTAGCGGGATCGGGGAGCTGTTTTTT,CASSPGTSGIGELFF
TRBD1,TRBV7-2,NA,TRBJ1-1,TGTGCCAGCAGCCGGACAGGGGGCTTGTGGGGTAGTAACACTGAAGCTTTCTTT,CASSRTGGLWGSNTEAFF
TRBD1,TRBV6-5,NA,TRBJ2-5,TGTGCCACGGGGACAGGGGCGAGAGAGACCCAGTACTTC,CATGTGARETQYF
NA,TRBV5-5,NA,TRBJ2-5,TGTGCCAGCAGCTTTGAGGGGAGGTCAACGAAAGAGACCCAGTACTTC,CASSFEGRSTKETQYF
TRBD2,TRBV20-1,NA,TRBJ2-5,TGCAGTGCTAGTTCGAGGACTAGCGAACAAGAGACCCAGTACTTC,CSASSRTSEQETQYF
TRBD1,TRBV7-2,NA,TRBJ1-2,TGTGCCAGCAGCTTGACCGGGACAGGCACATTTGGCTACACCTTC,CASSLTGTGTFGYTF
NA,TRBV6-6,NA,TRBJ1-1,TGTGCCAGCAGTTACCACAGGGACGCTGAAGCTTTCTTT,CASSYHRDAEAFF
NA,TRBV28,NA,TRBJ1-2,TGTGCCAGCAGTTACGGGGCGGGGGCCAACTATGGCTACACCTTC,CASSYGAGANYGYTF
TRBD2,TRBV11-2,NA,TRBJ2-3,TGTGCCAGCAGCCCCCGGCTAGCGGGAAGGGGAGATACGCAGTATTTT,CASSPRLAGRGDTQYF
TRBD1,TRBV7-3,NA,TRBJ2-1,TGTGCCAGCAGCCCAGGGACAGGGATCGGCAATGAGCAGTTCTTC,CASSPGTGIGNEQFF
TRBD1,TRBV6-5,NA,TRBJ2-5,TGTGCCATAGACAGGGTCTTGGAGACCCAGTACTTC,CAIDRVLETQYF
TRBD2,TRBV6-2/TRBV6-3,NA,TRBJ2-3,TGTGCCAGCAGTTACGGGCTAGCGGGGAGCGCAGATACGCAGTATTTT,CASSYGLAGSADTQYF
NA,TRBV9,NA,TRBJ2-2,TGTGCCAGCAGCGTAGAGCCCCACACCGGGGAGCTGTTTTTT,CASSVEPHTGELFF
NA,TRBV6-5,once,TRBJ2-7,TGTGCCAGCAGTTCCCCTAGTGGTACGGCCTACGAGCAGTACTTC,CASSSPSGTAYEQYF
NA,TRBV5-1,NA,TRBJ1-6,TGCGCCAGCAGCTTGGGGATCGGAGGCGGTTCACCCCTCCACTTT,CASSLGIGGGSPLHF
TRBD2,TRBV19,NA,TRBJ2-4,TGTGCCAGTAGGCCTCGCGGGAGGCCCCAAAACATTCAGTACTTC,CASRPRGRPQNIQYF
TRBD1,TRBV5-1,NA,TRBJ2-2,TGCGCCAGCACAGTTCCACGACAGGGTGGCACCGGGGAGCTGTTTTTT,CASTVPRQGGTGELFF